Listed here is a single T cell receptor beta chain. The target antigen is unknown. This CDR3 is 15 amino acids long. Trimming removed 3 bases at V and 5 bases at J, with 13 bases between. This sample was included in a study of T cells after yellow fever vaccination. Findings and limits, study-wide: Clonotypes shared by both compartments, CD4 and CD8, made up a small share. Secondary responses were weaker yet peaked faster, day 5 versus 15. FACS-sorted repertoires could contain abundant clonotypes contaminating from the bulk population.

In making TCR cDNA, 5'RACE template switching added a universal primer site and UMIs to it. Using its own MiXCR run on the 5' RACE reads, TCRdb lists one record per CDR3 protein. The sample holds hundreds of thousands of distinct CDR3 sequences; approximately 12% are singletons and the top ten take over 13%. The J gene is TRBJ2-2, the V gene TRBV12-3 or TRBV12-4, with D possibly matching TRBD1 (6 bases). The sequence was obtained from a man aged 25 to 40 who received the YFV17D yellow fever vaccine. The source was PBMCs, collected on the day of the yellow fever booster vaccination. The CDR3 loop is CASSFEGGVTGELFF. The CDR3 DNA reads TGTGCCAGCAGTTTTGAAGGGGGAGTAACCGGGGAGCTGTTTTTT.